This is a list of T cell receptor beta chains from one sample in a study of blood T cell repertoires in COVID-19. TCRdb's copy holds only in-frame clones and misses some; the assay was immunoSEQ multiplex PCR. The data hold 90,000 to 100,000 clones, with around 85% observed a single time. The sample taken for sequencing was peripheral blood. The receptors stem from a woman aged 60-75 years with acute or convalescent COVID-19. Both conserved end residues are part of each CDR3. Fields, in order: J gene, D gene, clone size, V gene, CDR3 DNA, CDR3 protein. D genes are given only for firm matches. Some rows mark clone size as missing; the rest say once, few, many or name a class of expanded clone.

J: TRBJ2-7; D: NA; size: NA; V: TRBV19; DNA: TGTGCCACCGGACAGCCAGCCTACGAGCAGTACTTC; CDR3: CATGQPAYEQYF
J: TRBJ2-7; D: TRBD2; size: once; V: TRBV10-2; DNA: TGCGCCAGCAGTGTATTCCGGGGGGGTTCCTACGAGCAGTACTTC; CDR3: CASSVFRGGSYEQYF
J: TRBJ1-1; D: TRBD1; size: NA; V: TRBV5-4; DNA: TGTGCCAGCAGCTTGGGTCCCGGGACAGCGAACACTGAAGCTTTCTTT; CDR3: CASSLGPGTANTEAFF
J: TRBJ2-3; D: TRBD2; size: few; V: TRBV9; DNA: TGTGCCAGCTCCCAGCGGGGGGCTACCCAAGATACGCAGTATTTT; CDR3: CASSQRGATQDTQYF
J: TRBJ2-2; D: TRBD2; size: NA; V: TRBV18; DNA: TGTGCCAGCTCACCACTCCGGGAGGTCCTGCCCGGGGAGCTGTTTTTT; CDR3: CASSPLREVLPGELFF
J: TRBJ1-5; D: NA; size: NA; V: TRBV7-9; DNA: TGTGCCAGCAGCTTAGGCGATTATAGCAATCAGCCCCAGCATTTT; CDR3: CASSLGDYSNQPQHF
J: TRBJ1-6; D: TRBD1; size: once; V: TRBV3-1/TRBV3-2; DNA: TGTGCCAGCAGTCAGGGACAGGATAATTCACCCCTCCACTTT; CDR3: CASSQGQDNSPLHF
J: TRBJ1-5; D: TRBD1; size: NA; V: TRBV19; DNA: TGTGCCAGCGCGGACAGGGAAAGCAATCAGCCCCAGCATTTT; CDR3: CASADRESNQPQHF
J: TRBJ2-2; D: NA; size: NA; V: TRBV5-6; DNA: TGTGCCAGCAGCTATACTCAAACTTGGTACACCGGGGAGCTGTTTTTT; CDR3: CASSYTQTWYTGELFF
J: TRBJ2-7; D: NA; size: once; V: TRBV3-1/TRBV3-2; DNA: TGTGCCAGCAGACAACGTATTGGACGGGGGAGCTCCTACGAGCAGTACTTC; CDR3: CASRQRIGRGSSYEQYF
J: TRBJ2-3; D: NA; size: NA; V: TRBV3-1/TRBV3-2; DNA: TGTGCCAGCAGCCCAGGGAGGAATCGTCTCACAGATACGCAGTATTTT; CDR3: CASSPGRNRLTDTQYF
J: TRBJ1-5; D: TRBD1; size: NA; V: TRBV2; DNA: TGTGCCAGCAGTGACAGGGGGTTCCAGCCCCAGCATTTT; CDR3: CASSDRGFQPQHF
J: TRBJ1-1; D: NA; size: NA; V: TRBV28; DNA: TGTGCCAGCAGTTTACCCGACAGGTACCCTTTAGCTTTCTTT; CDR3: CASSLPDRYPLAFF
J: TRBJ1-1; D: NA; size: NA; V: TRBV7-2; DNA: TGTGCCAGCAGCTTAGGGTACTTGAACACTGAAGCTTTCTTT; CDR3: CASSLGYLNTEAFF
J: TRBJ2-1; D: NA; size: NA; V: TRBV10-3; DNA: TGTGCCATCAGTGGTGTGACTAGAAACAATGAGCAGTTCTTC; CDR3: CAISGVTRNNEQFF
J: TRBJ2-7; D: NA; size: NA; V: TRBV21-1; DNA: TGTGCCAGCAGCAAAGCGCGAGGGGACAAACACTCCTACGAGCAGTACTTC; CDR3: CASSKARGDKHSYEQYF
J: TRBJ2-2; D: NA; size: NA; V: TRBV7-3; DNA: TGTGCCAGCAGCCTAGGAACACCGAACACCGGGGAGCTGTTTTTT; CDR3: CASSLGTPNTGELFF
J: TRBJ1-1; D: TRBD1; size: NA; V: TRBV3-1/TRBV3-2; DNA: TGTGCCAGCAGATCGGACAGGGTAAACACTGAAGCTTTCTTT; CDR3: CASRSDRVNTEAFF
J: TRBJ1-1; D: TRBD1; size: once; V: TRBV15; DNA: TGTGCCACCAGCAGAGGGGGGACAGAGAACACTGAAGCTTTCTTT; CDR3: CATSRGGTENTEAFF
J: TRBJ2-3; D: NA; size: NA; V: TRBV18; DNA: TGTGCCAGCTCACCAGCGGGGCCCTACACAGATACGCAGTATTTT; CDR3: CASSPAGPYTDTQYF
J: TRBJ2-2; D: NA; size: NA; V: TRBV11-3; DNA: TGTGCCAGCACCCGTCAGGGATTGAACACCGGGGAGCTGTTTTTT; CDR3: CASTRQGLNTGELFF
J: TRBJ2-5; D: NA; size: NA; V: TRBV7-2; DNA: TGTGCCAGCAGCCAAGGGGTACTAAGGGGGACCCAGTACTTC; CDR3: CASSQGVLRGTQYF
J: TRBJ2-7; D: NA; size: NA; V: TRBV6-5; DNA: TGTGCCAGCAAGACGGCAGGGGGAGGCGAGCAGTACTTC; CDR3: CASKTAGGGEQYF
J: TRBJ2-3; D: NA; size: once; V: TRBV3-1/TRBV3-2; DNA: TGTGCCAGCAGCACACGACTGAACTTAGATGGCACAGATACGCAGTATTTT; CDR3: CASSTRLNLDGTDTQYF
J: TRBJ2-3; D: NA; size: NA; V: TRBV4-3; DNA: TGCGCCAGCAGCCAAGCCCGGTTAGATACGCAGTATTTT; CDR3: CASSQARLDTQYF
J: TRBJ2-4; D: NA; size: NA; V: TRBV6-5; DNA: TGTGCCAGCAGAGCAGGGTTTTTAGCCAAAAACATTCAGTACTTC; CDR3: CASRAGFLAKNIQYF
J: TRBJ1-2; D: NA; size: NA; V: TRBV6-1; DNA: TGTGCCAGCAGTGAAGCCCCCGGTAGTCTCTATGGCTACACCTTC; CDR3: CASSEAPGSLYGYTF
J: TRBJ1-6; D: TRBD1; size: NA; V: TRBV7-6; DNA: TGTGCCAGCAGCTTAACGGGACAGGGCGGTTCACCCCTCCACTTT; CDR3: CASSLTGQGGSPLHF
J: TRBJ1-2; D: TRBD1; size: NA; V: TRBV7-3; DNA: TGTGCCAGCAGCTTTCTAGGGGGCAATGGCTACACCTTC; CDR3: CASSFLGGNGYTF
J: TRBJ1-6; D: NA; size: NA; V: TRBV6-1; DNA: TGTGCCAGCAGTGAACTCCGGGACATTTCTGTCTATAATTCACCCCTCCACTTT; CDR3: CASSELRDISVYNSPLHF
J: TRBJ1-6; D: TRBD1; size: NA; V: TRBV2; DNA: TGTGCCAGGAGACAGGGGACCGAAAATTCACCCCTCCACTTT; CDR3: CARRQGTENSPLHF
J: TRBJ1-5; D: TRBD1; size: NA; V: TRBV19; DNA: TGTGCCAGTAGTCCGAGGACAGGGCGCGGACAGCCCCAGCATTTT; CDR3: CASSPRTGRGQPQHF
J: TRBJ1-2; D: NA; size: NA; V: TRBV4-3; DNA: TGCGCCAGCAGCCAAGAATCCGGGTCCTATGGCTACACCTTC; CDR3: CASSQESGSYGYTF
J: TRBJ2-5; D: NA; size: once; V: TRBV7-9; DNA: TGTGCCAGCAGCTTAGGACAGCAAGAGACCCAGTACTTC; CDR3: CASSLGQQETQYF
J: TRBJ1-5; D: NA; size: NA; V: TRBV7-9; DNA: TGTGCCAGCAGCTTAGCGGAGGGGAGACAGTGGCATTTT; CDR3: CASSLAEGRQWHF
J: TRBJ1-6; D: TRBD1; size: NA; V: TRBV5-5; DNA: TGTGCCAGCGGAACAGGGGGCGATTCACCCCTCCACTTT; CDR3: CASGTGGDSPLHF
J: TRBJ1-2; D: NA; size: NA; V: TRBV27; DNA: TGTGCCAGCAGTCCCCGGACAGCTAACTATGGCTACACCTTC; CDR3: CASSPRTANYGYTF
J: TRBJ2-3; D: NA; size: NA; V: TRBV11-1; DNA: TGTGCCAGCAGCCGAAGCGGAGGTCCCCCAGATACGCAGTATTTT; CDR3: CASSRSGGPPDTQYF
J: TRBJ2-6; D: NA; size: NA; V: TRBV4-2; DNA: TGTGCCAGCAGCCAAGCACAGGGAGACTCTGGGGCCAACGTCCTGACTTTC; CDR3: CASSQAQGDSGANVLTF
J: TRBJ1-4; D: TRBD1; size: NA; V: TRBV5-1; DNA: TGCGCCAGCAGCCCCTGGAGGACAGGGGGATATGAAAAACTGTTTTTT; CDR3: CASSPWRTGGYEKLFF
J: TRBJ1-2; D: TRBD1; size: NA; V: TRBV18; DNA: TGTGCCAGCTCACCCAACCGACAGGGGAACTATGGCTACACCTTC; CDR3: CASSPNRQGNYGYTF
J: TRBJ1-5; D: NA; size: NA; V: TRBV21-1; DNA: TGTGCCAGCACCCCCGAAAGACAGGATAATCAGCCCCAGCATTTT; CDR3: CASTPERQDNQPQHF
J: TRBJ2-5; D: TRBD2; size: NA; V: TRBV7-2; DNA: TGTGCCAGCAGCTTAACTAGCGGGGAAGAGACCCAGTACTTC; CDR3: CASSLTSGEETQYF
J: TRBJ1-6; D: TRBD1; size: once; V: TRBV23-1; DNA: TGCGCCAGCAGTCCCCAGAAGGTCAAGAACAGGGGGAATTCACCCCTCCACTTT; CDR3: CASSPQKVKNRGNSPLHF